This TCR beta chain derives from a study of metastatic and nonmetastatic thyroid tumors (dated by TCRdb to between 2020 and 2021). Study-wide context: For patients with malignant and with benign thyroid disease, the researchers compared repertoires between peripheral blood samples and tumor or nodule tissue samples.

From the cysteine through the phenylalanine, the CDR3 covers 15 amino acids. The read is trimmed to its CDR3 DNA, 45 bases read in frame from base 1. Looking up the germline V gene yields CDR1 LGHNA and CDR2 YNFKEQ. The junction shows trimming of 1 base on V and 5 bases on J, plus 12 bases between the germline ends. No treatment had been received by any patient before thyroid surgery. The study retrospectively analysed patient clinical samples collected from about 2011 to 2018 using T-cell receptor beta sequencing. The full study reports these points: In both blood and tumor samples, malignant tumors were reported to have significantly higher TCR beta diversity than benign nodules.

The library was made by PCR. The run used an Illumina HiSeq 4000. High-throughput sequencing was used to profile the TCR beta-chain CDR3 region of each patient. From the authors' description of their analysis: A classifier to discriminate distant-metastatic papillary thyroid cancer patients was built from CDR3 differences across clinicopathological groups. The Shannon index was used to measure repertoire diversity, and the Morisita-Horn index was used to measure how similar tumor and blood repertoires were. The raw public data were reprocessed by TCRdb itself: fastp quality trimming at Q25, MiXCR clonotype calling, in-frame beta chains only. TCRdb assigned the V and J calls; the authors' analysis was not used. This sample lists several thousand clones; more than 25% were detected once. Roughly 19% of the sample goes to the ten largest clones. Notes on this clone: What this receptor recognizes is not known. Per-base qualities were not stored, and no clone one base away is much larger.

The sequence came from a female donor with papillary thyroid cancer or a benign thyroid nodule (not recorded which). Some clones in this sample may be carry-over from other donors' samples. Sequenced: tumor tissue. The rearrangement joined TRBV4-2 to TRBJ2-1; tentative D gene TRBD2, with 5 bases matching. CDR3 region: CASSQVGADNNEQFF. In nucleotides, the sequence is TGTGCCAGCAGCCAAGTAGGAGCGGATAACAATGAGCAGTTCTTC.